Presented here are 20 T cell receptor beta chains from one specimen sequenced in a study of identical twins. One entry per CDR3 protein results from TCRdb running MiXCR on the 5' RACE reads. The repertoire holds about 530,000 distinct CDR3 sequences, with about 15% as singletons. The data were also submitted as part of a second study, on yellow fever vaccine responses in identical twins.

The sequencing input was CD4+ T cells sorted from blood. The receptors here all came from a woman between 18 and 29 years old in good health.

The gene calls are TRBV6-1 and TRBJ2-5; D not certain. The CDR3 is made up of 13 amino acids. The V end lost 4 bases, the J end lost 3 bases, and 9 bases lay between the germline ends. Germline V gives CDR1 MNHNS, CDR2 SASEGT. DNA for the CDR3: TGTGCCAGCAGTGTGATGGGAAAAGAGACCCAGTACTTC. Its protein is CASSVMGKETQYF.

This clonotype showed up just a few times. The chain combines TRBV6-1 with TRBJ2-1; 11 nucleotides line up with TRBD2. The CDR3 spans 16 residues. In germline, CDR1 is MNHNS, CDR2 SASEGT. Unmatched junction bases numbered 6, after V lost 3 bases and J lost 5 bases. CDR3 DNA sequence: TGTGCCAGCAGTGACTTTAGCGGGAGGGAAAACAATGAGCAGTTCTTC. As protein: CASSDFSGRENNEQFF.

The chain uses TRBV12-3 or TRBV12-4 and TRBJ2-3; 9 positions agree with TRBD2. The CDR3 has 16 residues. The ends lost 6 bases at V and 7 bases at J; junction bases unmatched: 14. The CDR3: CASSSRTSAPIHTQYF. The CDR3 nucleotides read TGTGCCAGCAGCTCCCGGACTAGCGCACCAATCCATACGCAGTATTTT.

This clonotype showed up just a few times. This CDR3 reads CASSRRLAVSYNEQFF. The CDR3 DNA follows: TGTGCCAGCAGCCGAAGACTAGCTGTTTCCTACAATGAGCAGTTCTTC. V and J are TRBV6-2 or TRBV6-3 and TRBJ2-1, with 7 bases identical to TRBD2. J was trimmed by 1 base and V by 6 bases; bases with no gene match: 9. CDR3 size: 16 residues. CDR1 is MNHEY, CDR2 SVGEGT, per germline.

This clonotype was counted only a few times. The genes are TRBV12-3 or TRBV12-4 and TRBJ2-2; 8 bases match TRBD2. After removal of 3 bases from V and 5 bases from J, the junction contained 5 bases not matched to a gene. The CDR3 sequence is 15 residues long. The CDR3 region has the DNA TGTGCCAGCAGTTTTGCGACTAGCGTTACCGGGGAGCTGTTTTTT. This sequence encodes CASSFATSVTGELFF.

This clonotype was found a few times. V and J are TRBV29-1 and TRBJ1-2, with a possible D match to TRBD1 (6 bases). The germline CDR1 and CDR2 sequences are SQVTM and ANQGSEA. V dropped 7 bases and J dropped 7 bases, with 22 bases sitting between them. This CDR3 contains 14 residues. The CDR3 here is CSAEPDSARGGYTF. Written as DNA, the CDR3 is TGCAGCGCAGAACCGGACAGCGCCCGGGGTGGCTACACCTTC. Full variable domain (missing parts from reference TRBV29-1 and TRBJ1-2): SAVISQKPSRDICQRGTSLTIQCQVDSQVTMMFWYRQQPGQSLTLIATANQGSEATYESGFVIDKFPISRPNLTFSTLTVSNMSPEDSSIYLCSAEPDSARGGYTFGSGTRLTVV.

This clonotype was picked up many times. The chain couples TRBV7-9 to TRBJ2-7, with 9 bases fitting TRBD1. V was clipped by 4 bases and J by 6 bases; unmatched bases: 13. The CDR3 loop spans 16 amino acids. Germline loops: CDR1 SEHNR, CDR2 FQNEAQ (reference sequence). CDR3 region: CASSSETGTGRAEQYF. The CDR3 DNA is TGTGCCAGCAGCTCAGAAACCGGGACAGGGAGGGCCGAGCAGTACTTC.

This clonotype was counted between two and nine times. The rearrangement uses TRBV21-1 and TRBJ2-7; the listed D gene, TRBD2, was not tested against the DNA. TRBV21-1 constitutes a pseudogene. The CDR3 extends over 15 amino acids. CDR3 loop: CASSPPRWGGYEQYF. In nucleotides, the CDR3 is TGTGCCAGCAGCCCCCCCCGCTGGGGAGGATACGAGCAGTACTTC.

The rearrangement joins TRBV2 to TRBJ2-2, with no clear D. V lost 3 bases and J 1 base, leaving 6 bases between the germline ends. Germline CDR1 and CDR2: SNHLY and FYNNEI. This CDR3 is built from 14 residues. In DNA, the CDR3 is TGTGCCAGCAGTGAGCAGATGAACACCGGGGAGCTGTTTTTT. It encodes CASSEQMNTGELFF. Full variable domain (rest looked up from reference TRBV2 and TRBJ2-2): EPEVTQTPSHQVTQMGQEVILRCVPISNHLYFYWYRQILGQKVEFLVSFYNNEISEKSEIFDDQFSVERPDGSNFTLKIRSTKLEDSAMYFCASSEQMNTGELFFGEGSRLTVL.

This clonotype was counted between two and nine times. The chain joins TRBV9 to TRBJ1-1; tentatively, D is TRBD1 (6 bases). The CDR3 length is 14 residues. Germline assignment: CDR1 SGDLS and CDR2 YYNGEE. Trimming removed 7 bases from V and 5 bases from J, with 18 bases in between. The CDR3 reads CASSLTGSITEAFF. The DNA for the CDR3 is TGTGCCAGCTCCCTCACAGGGAGTATTACTGAAGCTTTCTTT.

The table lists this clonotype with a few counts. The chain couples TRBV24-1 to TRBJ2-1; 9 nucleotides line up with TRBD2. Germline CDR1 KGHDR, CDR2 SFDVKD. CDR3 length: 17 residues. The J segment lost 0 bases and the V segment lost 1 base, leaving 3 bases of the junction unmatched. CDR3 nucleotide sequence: TGTGCCACCAGTGATTTCTCTAGCGGGAACTCCTACAATGAGCAGTTCTTC. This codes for CATSDFSSGNSYNEQFF.

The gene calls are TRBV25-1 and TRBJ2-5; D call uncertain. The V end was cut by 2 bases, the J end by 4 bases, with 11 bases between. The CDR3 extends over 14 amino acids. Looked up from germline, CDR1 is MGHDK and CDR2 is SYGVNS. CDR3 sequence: CASSEIGSGETQYF. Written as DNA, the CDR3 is TGTGCCAGCAGTGAAATCGGAAGTGGAGAGACCCAGTACTTC.

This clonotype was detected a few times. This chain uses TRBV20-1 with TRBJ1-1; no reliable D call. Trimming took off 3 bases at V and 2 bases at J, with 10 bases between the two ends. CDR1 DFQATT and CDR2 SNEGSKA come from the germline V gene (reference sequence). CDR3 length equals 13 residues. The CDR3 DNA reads TGCAGTGCTAGTGGCAACCAAAACACTGAAGCTTTCTTT. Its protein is CSASGNQNTEAFF.

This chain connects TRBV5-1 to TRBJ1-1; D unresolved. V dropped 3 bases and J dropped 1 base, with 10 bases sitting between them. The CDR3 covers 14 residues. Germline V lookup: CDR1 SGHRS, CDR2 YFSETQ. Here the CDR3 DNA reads TGCGCCAGCAGCTGGTCAGGCTCGAACACTGAAGCTTTCTTT. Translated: CASSWSGSNTEAFF.

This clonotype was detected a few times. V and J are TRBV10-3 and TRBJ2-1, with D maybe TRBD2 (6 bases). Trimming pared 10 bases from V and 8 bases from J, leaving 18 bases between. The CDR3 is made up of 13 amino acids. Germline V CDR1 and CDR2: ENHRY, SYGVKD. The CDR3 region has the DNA TGTGCCACCGCCGTCCGGGAGCGGGATGAGCAGTTCTTC. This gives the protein CATAVRERDEQFF.

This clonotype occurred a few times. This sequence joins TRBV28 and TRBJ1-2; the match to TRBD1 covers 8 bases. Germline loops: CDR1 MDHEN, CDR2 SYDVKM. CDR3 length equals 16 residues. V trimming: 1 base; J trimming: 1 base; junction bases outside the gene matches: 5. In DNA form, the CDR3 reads TGTGCCAGCAGTTTATCAGGGGGCTTACGTAACTATGGCTACACCTTC. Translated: CASSLSGGLRNYGYTF.

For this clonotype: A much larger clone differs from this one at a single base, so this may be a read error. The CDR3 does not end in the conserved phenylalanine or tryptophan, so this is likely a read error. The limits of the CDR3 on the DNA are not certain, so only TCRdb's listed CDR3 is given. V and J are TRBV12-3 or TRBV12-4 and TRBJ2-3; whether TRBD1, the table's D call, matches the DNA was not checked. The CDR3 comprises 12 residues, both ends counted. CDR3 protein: CASSRDRTMGYL.

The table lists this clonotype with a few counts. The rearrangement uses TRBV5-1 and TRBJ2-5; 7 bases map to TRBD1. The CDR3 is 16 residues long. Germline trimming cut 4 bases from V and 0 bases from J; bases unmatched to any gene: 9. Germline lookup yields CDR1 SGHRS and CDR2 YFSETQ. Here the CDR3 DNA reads TGCGCCAGCAGCCAGGAAGGGACAGTGTACCAAGAGACCCAGTACTTC. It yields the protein CASSQEGTVYQETQYF.

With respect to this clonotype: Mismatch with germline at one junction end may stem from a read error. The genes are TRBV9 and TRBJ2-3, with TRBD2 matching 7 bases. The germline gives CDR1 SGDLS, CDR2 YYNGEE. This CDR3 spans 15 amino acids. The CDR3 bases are TGTGCCAGCAGCGTAGATTTGACTAGCATAGATACGCAGTATTTT. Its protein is CASSVDLTSIDTQYF.

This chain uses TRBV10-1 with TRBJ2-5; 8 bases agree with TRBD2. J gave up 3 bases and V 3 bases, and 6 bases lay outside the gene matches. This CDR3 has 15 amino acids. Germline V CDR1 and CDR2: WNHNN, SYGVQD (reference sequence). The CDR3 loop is CASSEFGRAKETQYF. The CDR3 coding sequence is TGCGCCAGCAGTGAATTCGGGAGGGCCAAAGAGACCCAGTACTTC.